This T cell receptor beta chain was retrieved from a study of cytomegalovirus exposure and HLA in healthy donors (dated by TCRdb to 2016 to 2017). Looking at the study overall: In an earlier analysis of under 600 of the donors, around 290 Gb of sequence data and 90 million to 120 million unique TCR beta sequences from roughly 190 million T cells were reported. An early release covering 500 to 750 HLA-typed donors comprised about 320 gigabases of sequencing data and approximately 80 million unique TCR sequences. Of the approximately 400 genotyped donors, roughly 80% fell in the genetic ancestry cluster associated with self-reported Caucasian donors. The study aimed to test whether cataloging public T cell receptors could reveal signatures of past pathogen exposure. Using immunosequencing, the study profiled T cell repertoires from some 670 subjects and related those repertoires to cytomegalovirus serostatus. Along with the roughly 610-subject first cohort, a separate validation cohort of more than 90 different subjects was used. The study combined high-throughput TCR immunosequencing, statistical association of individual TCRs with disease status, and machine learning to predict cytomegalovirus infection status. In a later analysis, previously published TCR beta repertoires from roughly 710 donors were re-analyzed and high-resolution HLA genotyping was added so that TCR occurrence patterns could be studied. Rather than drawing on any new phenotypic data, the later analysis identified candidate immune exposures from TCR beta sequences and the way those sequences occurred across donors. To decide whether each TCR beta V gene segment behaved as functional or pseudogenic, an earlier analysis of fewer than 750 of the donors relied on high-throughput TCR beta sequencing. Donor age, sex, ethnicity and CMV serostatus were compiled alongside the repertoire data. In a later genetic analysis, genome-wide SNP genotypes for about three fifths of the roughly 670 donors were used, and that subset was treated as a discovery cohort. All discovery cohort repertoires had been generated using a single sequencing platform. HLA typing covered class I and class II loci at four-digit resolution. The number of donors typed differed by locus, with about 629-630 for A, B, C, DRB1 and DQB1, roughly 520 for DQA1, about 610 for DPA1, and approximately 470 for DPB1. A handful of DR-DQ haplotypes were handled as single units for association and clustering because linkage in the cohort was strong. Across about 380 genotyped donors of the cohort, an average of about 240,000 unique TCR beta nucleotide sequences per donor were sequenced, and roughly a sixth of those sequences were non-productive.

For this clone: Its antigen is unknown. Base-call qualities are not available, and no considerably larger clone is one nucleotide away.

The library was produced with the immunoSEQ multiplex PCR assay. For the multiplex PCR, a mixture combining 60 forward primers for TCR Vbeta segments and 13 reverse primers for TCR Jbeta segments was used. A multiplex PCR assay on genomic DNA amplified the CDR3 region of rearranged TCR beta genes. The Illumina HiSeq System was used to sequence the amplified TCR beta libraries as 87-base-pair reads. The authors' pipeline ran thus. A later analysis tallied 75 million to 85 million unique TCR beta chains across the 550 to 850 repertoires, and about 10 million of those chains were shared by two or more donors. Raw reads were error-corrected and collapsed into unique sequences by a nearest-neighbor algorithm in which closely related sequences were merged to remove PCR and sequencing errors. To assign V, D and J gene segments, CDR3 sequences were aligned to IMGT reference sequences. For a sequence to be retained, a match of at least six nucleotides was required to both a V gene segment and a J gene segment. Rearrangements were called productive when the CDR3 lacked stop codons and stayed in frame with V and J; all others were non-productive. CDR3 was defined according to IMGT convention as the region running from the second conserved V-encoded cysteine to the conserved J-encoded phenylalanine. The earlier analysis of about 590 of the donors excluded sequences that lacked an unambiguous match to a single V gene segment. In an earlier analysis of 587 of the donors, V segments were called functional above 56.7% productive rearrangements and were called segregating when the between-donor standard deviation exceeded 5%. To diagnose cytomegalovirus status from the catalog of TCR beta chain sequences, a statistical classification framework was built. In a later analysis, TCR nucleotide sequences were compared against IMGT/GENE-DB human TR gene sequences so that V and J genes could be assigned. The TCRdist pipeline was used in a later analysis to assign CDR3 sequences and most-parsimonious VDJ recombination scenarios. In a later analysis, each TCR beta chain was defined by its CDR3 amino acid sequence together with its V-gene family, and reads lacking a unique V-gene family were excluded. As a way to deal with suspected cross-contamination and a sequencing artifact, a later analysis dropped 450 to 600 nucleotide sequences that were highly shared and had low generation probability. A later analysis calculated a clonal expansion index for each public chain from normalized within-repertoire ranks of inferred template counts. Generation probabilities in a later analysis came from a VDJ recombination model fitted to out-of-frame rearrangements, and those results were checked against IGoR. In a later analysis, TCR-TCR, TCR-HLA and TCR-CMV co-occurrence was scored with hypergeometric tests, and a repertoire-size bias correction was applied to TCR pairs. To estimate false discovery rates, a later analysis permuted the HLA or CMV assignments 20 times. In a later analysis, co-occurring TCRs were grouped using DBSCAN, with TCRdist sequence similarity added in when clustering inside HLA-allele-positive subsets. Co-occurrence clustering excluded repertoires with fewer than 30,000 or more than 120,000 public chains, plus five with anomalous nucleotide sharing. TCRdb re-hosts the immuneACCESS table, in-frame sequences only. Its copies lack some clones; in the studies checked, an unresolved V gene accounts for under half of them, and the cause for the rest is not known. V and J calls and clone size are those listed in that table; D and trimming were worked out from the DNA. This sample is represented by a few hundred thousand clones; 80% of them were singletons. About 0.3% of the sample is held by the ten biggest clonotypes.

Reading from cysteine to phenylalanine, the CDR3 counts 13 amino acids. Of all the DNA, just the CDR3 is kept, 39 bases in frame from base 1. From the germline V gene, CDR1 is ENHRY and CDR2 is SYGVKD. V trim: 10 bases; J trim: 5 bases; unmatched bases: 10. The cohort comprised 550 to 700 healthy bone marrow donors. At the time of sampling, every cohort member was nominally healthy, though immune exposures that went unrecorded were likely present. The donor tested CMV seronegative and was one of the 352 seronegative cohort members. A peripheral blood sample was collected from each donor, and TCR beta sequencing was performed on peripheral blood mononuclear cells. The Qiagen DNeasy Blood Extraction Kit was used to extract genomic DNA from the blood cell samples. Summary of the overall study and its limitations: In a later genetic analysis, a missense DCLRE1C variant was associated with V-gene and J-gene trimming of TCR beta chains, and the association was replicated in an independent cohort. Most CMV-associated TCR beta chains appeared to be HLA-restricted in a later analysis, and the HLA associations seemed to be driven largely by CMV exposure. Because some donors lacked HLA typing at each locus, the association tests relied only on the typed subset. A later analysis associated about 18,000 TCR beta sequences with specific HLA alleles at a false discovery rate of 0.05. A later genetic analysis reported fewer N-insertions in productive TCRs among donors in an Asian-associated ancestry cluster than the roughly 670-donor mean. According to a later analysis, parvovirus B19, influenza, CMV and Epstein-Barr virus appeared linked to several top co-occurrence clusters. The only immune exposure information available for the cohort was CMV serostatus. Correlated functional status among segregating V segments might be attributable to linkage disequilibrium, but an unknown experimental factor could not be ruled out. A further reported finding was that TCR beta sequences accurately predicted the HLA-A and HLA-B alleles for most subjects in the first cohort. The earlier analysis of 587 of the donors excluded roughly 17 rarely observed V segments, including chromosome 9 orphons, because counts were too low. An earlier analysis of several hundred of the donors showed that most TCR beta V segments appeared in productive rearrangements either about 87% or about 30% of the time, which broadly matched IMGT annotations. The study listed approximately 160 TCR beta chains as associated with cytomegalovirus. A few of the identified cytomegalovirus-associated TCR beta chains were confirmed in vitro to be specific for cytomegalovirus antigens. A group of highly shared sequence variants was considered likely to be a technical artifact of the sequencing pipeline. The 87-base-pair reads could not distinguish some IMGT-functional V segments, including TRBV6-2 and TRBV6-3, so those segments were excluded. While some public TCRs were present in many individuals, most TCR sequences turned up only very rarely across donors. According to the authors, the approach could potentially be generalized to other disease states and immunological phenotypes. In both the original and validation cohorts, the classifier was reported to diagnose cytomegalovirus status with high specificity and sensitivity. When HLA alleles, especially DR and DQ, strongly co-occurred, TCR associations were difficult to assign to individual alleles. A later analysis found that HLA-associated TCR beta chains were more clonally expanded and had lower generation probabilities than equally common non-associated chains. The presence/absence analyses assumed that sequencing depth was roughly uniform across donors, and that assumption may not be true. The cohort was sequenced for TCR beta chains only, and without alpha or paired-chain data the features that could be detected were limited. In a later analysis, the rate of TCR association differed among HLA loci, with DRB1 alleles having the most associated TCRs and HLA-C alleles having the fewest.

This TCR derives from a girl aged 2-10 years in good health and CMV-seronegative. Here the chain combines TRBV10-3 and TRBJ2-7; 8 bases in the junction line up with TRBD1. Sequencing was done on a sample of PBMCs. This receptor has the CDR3 CATEDRVAHEQYF. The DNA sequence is TGTGCCACTGAGGACAGGGTTGCCCACGAGCAGTACTTC.